What follows are 28 T cell receptor beta chains derived from one specimen sequenced in a study of cytomegalovirus exposure and HLA in healthy donors (TCRdb year 2017). Preparation of the library involved the immunoSEQ multiplex PCR assay. For the multiplex PCR, a mixture combining 60 forward primers for TCR Vbeta segments and 13 reverse primers for TCR Jbeta segments was used. The clones in this table, taken by TCRdb from immuneACCESS, are in-frame only. Not every clone is retained; where verified, under half of the shortfall comes from an unresolved V gene, and the cause of the rest is unknown. In all, the sample holds roughly 100,000 clones, and roughly 80% of those were seen once. 6.5% to 8.5% of the sample is in the top ten clones. Sequenced sample: PBMCs. The source is a man younger than 40 in good health and CMV-seropositive.

CDR3 residues: CASSDRDNEQFF. The CDR3 DNA sequence: TGTGCCAGCAGTGATCGGGACAATGAGCAGTTCTTC. The V and J genes are TRBV6-1 and TRBJ2-1; D gene unclear. V was clipped by 3 bases and J by 5 bases, with 5 bases between them. CDR1 MNHNS and CDR2 SASEGT come from the germline V gene. CDR3 length equals 12 residues.

The V gene is TRBV6-5, the J gene TRBJ2-1, with D perhaps matching TRBD2 (6 bases). The V gene lost 4 bases and the J gene lost 4 bases, with 8 bases spanning the gap. Germline V gene lookup returns CDR1 MNHEY and CDR2 SVGAGI. The CDR3 runs 13 residues. The CDR3 nucleotides read TGTGCCAGCAGTTTGGGACTTTACAATGAGCAGTTCTTC. The encoded protein is CASSLGLYNEQFF.

The chain uses TRBV6-5 and TRBJ1-5; the D is unclear. The length of the CDR3 is 14 residues. The germline V gene has CDR1 MNHEY and CDR2 SVGAGI. V lost 5 bases and J 0 bases, leaving 8 bases between the germline ends. CDR3 DNA sequence: TGTGCCAGCAGTGGAGGAAGTAGCAATCAGCCCCAGCATTTT. It specifies CASSGGSSNQPQHF.

The chain uses TRBV15 and TRBJ2-1; TRBD2 matches 7 bases. Germline V gene sequence: CDR1 LNHNV, CDR2 YYDKDF (reference sequence). V dropped 0 bases and J dropped 3; count of bases not matched to a gene: 11. This CDR3 comprises 18 residues. The chain's CDR3 is CATSRDLLTGGNYNEQFF. CDR3 nucleotide sequence: TGTGCCACCAGCAGAGATCTTCTTACGGGGGGTAACTACAATGAGCAGTTCTTC. Together with reference TRBV15 and TRBJ2-1, the CDR3 gives the full variable domain: DAMVIQNPRYQVTQFGKPVTLSCSQTLNHNVMYWYQQKSSQAPKLLFHYYDKDFNNEADTPDNFQSRRPNTSFCFLDIRSPGLGDTAMYLCATSRDLLTGGNYNEQFFGPGTRLTVL.

Comments on this clone: The sample carries other DNA sequences with the same CDR3. The chain uses TRBV5-1 and TRBJ2-5, with 7 bases that match TRBD1. Germline lookup yields CDR1 SGHRS and CDR2 YFSETQ. J lost 3 bases, V lost 2 bases, and 4 bases had no gene match. This CDR3 contains 14 residues. The CDR3 nucleotides are TGCGCCAGCAGCTTCGGGACAGACAAAGAGACCCAGTACTTC. It encodes CASSFGTDKETQYF.

V usage is TRBV28 and J usage is TRBJ2-7, with 7 bases matching TRBD2. This CDR3 spans 15 amino acids. V dropped 5 bases and J dropped 4; count of bases not matched to a gene: 11. Germline-derived CDR1 and CDR2 are MDHEN and SYDVKM. The CDR3 DNA sequence: TGTGCCAGCAGTGCCGGGGAGGGCGTGAAGTACGAGCAGTACTTC. Its translation: CASSAGEGVKYEQYF.

The chain combines TRBV7-9 with TRBJ1-1; 10 nucleotides agree with TRBD1. Germline values: CDR1 SEHNR, CDR2 FQNEAQ (reference sequence). V lost 3 bases and J lost 3; bases outside the gene matches: 4. The length of the CDR3 is 15 residues. Here the CDR3 DNA reads TGTGCCAGCAGCTTGGGGACAGGGGCCTACACTGAAGCTTTCTTT. As protein: CASSLGTGAYTEAFF.

The chain is built from TRBV5-5 and TRBJ2-7; the D gene is possibly TRBD2 (6 bases). The CDR3 has 16 amino acids. Trimming took off 0 bases at V and 2 bases at J, with 15 bases between the two ends. The germline V gene has CDR1 SGHKS and CDR2 YYEKEE (reference sequence). The CDR3 spells CASSLEAGNPTYEQYF. DNA for the CDR3: TGTGCCAGCAGCTTGGAGGCGGGGAACCCAACCTACGAGCAGTACTTC.

The J gene is TRBJ2-7, the V gene TRBV4-2; no firm D call. The length of the CDR3 is 12 residues. Between the trimmed V and J ends, which lost 4 bases and 2 bases, there was a span of 6 bases. Germline CDR1 LGHNA, CDR2 YNFKEQ. The CDR3: CASSPSAYEQYF. The CDR3 DNA reads TGTGCCAGCAGCCCTTCTGCCTACGAGCAGTACTTC.

V is TRBV5-5 and J is TRBJ1-5; 7 nucleotides line up with TRBD1. Per the germline V gene, CDR1 is SGHKS and CDR2 is YYEKEE (reference sequence). CDR3 size: 15 residues. The ends lost 4 bases at V and 4 bases at J; junction bases unmatched: 8. CDR3 coding DNA: TGTGCCAGCAGCCCGACAGGGCCGGGGAATCAGCCCCAGCATTTT. Translation gives CASSPTGPGNQPQHF.

The V and J genes are TRBV18 and TRBJ1-1, with D maybe TRBD1 (5 bases). The V end was cut by 2 bases, the J end by 0 bases, with 10 bases between. Per germline, CDR1 KGHSH and CDR2 LQKENI. The CDR3 is made up of 15 amino acids. Here the CDR3 DNA reads TGTGCCAGCTCACCAGGGGCCAGCTTGAACACTGAAGCTTTCTTT. The encoded protein is CASSPGASLNTEAFF.

The J gene is TRBJ1-6, the V gene TRBV5-6; tentative D call: TRBD1 (6 bases). The CDR3 has 15 residues. Germline V lookup: CDR1 SGHDT, CDR2 YYEEEE. V was shortened by 4 bases and J by 6 bases, with 14 bases between the two germline ends. The CDR3 nucleotides read TGTGCCAGCAGCACACAGGGTAGGACTAATTCACCCCTCCACTTT. The encoded protein is CASSTQGRTNSPLHF.

This clone was detected once. The rearrangement uses TRBV5-8 and TRBJ1-6; 7 bases match TRBD1. This CDR3 has 17 amino acids. Germline CDR1 and CDR2: SGHTS and YDEGEE. Germline trimming cut 0 bases from V and 10 bases from J; bases unmatched to any gene: 13. The CDR3 bases are TGTGCCAGCAGCTTGGATGGGGCAGGGGGTCCTAGGTCACCCCTCCACTTT. It encodes CASSLDGAGGPRSPLHF.

The V and J genes are TRBV7-2 and TRBJ1-5; 7 nucleotides agree with TRBD1. CDR3 length: 15 amino acids. The V and J ends lost 6 bases and 7 bases, in that order; junction bases with no gene match: 12. CDR1 is SGHTA and CDR2 is FQGNSA in the germline V gene. The chain's CDR3 is CASSYGARGNQPQHF. CDR3 bases: TGTGCCAGCAGTTATGGGGCCAGGGGGAACCAGCCCCAGCATTTT. Full variable domain (missing parts from reference TRBV7-2 and TRBJ1-5): GAGVSQSPSNKVTEKGKDVELRCDPISGHTALYWYRQSLGQGLEFLIYFQGNSAPDKSGLPSDRFSAERTGGSVSTLTIQRTQQEDSAVYLCASSYGARGNQPQHFGDGTRLSIL.

The chain links TRBV28 to TRBJ2-3; 9 nucleotides line up with TRBD2. The germline V gene encodes CDR1 MDHEN and CDR2 SYDVKM. The CDR3 consists of 15 residues. Unmatched junction bases numbered 5, after V lost 7 bases and J lost 0 bases. The CDR3 sequence: CASTVAGASTDTQYF. The DNA of the CDR3 is TGTGCCAGCACCGTAGCGGGGGCTAGCACAGATACGCAGTATTTT.

This rearrangement joins TRBV6-6 to TRBJ1-5; no definite D call. This CDR3 comprises 15 residues. Trimming stripped 3 bases from V and 5 bases from J, with 14 bases between. The V gene's germline CDR1 is MNHNY and CDR2 SVGAGI (reference sequence). CDR3 bases: TGTGCCAGCAGTTATCGAGGGTTTGAAGATCAGCCCCAGCATTTT. As protein: CASSYRGFEDQPQHF.

The chain recombines TRBV2 with TRBJ2-7; no clear D gene. This CDR3 has 14 amino acids. V lost 1 base, J lost 4 bases, and 11 bases lay in between. Germline V lookup: CDR1 SNHLY, CDR2 FYNNEI. The DNA for the CDR3 is TGTGCCAGCAGTGAAGAACCTTCGGAGTACGAGCAGTACTTC. Translation: CASSEEPSEYEQYF.

V usage is TRBV6-1 and J usage is TRBJ2-1, with 10 bases lining up with TRBD2. The CDR3 extends over 14 amino acids. After removal of 7 bases from V and 6 bases from J, the junction contained 6 bases not matched to a gene. CDR1 and CDR2 from the germline V gene are MNHNS and SASEGT. CDR3 region: CASKRAGGPNEQFF. CDR3 coding DNA: TGTGCCAGCAAGCGAGCGGGGGGGCCCAATGAGCAGTTCTTC.

This rearrangement joins TRBV6-1 to TRBJ2-7, with D perhaps matching TRBD1 (5 bases). The CDR3 is made up of 13 amino acids. CDR1 MNHNS and CDR2 SASEGT come from the germline V gene. The germline V and J ends were trimmed by 2 bases and 0 bases, with 5 bases remaining between them. The CDR3 sequence: CASSETGSYEQYF. In nucleotides, the CDR3 is TGTGCCAGCAGTGAAACAGGCTCCTACGAGCAGTACTTC.

The genes are TRBV27 and TRBJ2-7; D gene ambiguous. CDR1 and CDR2 from the germline V gene are MNHEY and SMNVEV (reference sequence). The CDR3 covers 12 residues. V lost 6 bases and J 4 bases, leaving 10 bases between the germline ends. CDR3 DNA sequence: TGTGCCAGCAGCCCTAATCTGTACGAGCAGTACTTC. Protein product: CASSPNLYEQYF.

V usage is TRBV5-1 and J usage is TRBJ2-7; 8 bases align to TRBD1. V shed 4 bases and J 3 bases; nucleotides not matched to a gene: 9. The CDR3 has 15 residues. Germline V gives CDR1 SGHRS, CDR2 YFSETQ. The CDR3 is CASSDGTGRVYEQYF. CDR3 nucleotide sequence: TGCGCCAGCAGCGATGGGACAGGAAGGGTCTACGAGCAGTACTTC.

CDR3 in DNA: TGTGCCAGCAGCTTATCAGAGGCCCACAATCAGCCCCAGCATTTT. Protein product: CASSLSEAHNQPQHF. This chain links TRBV7-8 with TRBJ1-5, with D unclear. Germline loops: CDR1 SGHVS, CDR2 FQNEAQ. The V end was cut by 2 bases, the J end by 3 bases, with 11 bases between. The CDR3 contains 15 residues.

This chain connects TRBV5-1 to TRBJ2-2; 8 nucleotides agree with TRBD1. The V segment lost 4 bases and the J segment 5 bases; nucleotides outside the gene matches: 10. The V gene's germline CDR1 is SGHRS and CDR2 YFSETQ. This CDR3 spans 16 amino acids. The CDR3: CASSNGQGGLTGELFF. CDR3 DNA: TGCGCCAGCAGCAACGGACAGGGAGGTTTAACCGGGGAGCTGTTTTTT.

This chain links TRBV5-6 with TRBJ2-2; 7 bases fit TRBD2. The CDR3 has 16 residues. Trimming at V came to 2 bases and at J to 5 bases, leaving 9 bases not matched to a gene. Germline V CDR1 and CDR2: SGHDT, YYEEEE. CDR3 sequence (DNA): TGTGCCAGCAGCTTCCGAGGGGAGGGGAAGACCGGGGAGCTGTTTTTT. This sequence encodes CASSFRGEGKTGELFF.

The rearrangement links TRBV4-2 to TRBJ1-4; a possible D gene is TRBD1 (5 bases). V was clipped by 5 bases and J by 8 bases, with 12 bases between them. Germline-derived CDR1 and CDR2 are LGHNA and YNFKEQ. The CDR3 has 13 amino acids. The DNA of the CDR3 is TGTGCCAGCAGCGCACCCGGGGGGGAAAAACTGTTTTTT. Protein: CASSAPGGEKLFF.

V is TRBV19 and J is TRBJ1-3, with no clear D. The CDR3 is 9 amino acids. CDR1 LNHDA and CDR2 SQIVND come from the germline V gene (reference sequence). V lost 10 bases and J lost 6, with 4 bases in between. CDR3 loop: CATKNTIYF. The CDR3 region has the DNA TGTGCCACTAAAAACACCATATATTTT. The full variable domain, completed using reference TRBV19 and TRBJ1-3, is DGGITQSPKYLFRKEGQNVTLSCEQNLNHDAMYWYRQDPGQGLRLIYYSQIVNDFQKGDIAEGYSVSREKKESFPLTVTSAQKNPTAFYLCATKNTIYFGEGSWLTVV.

The chain is built from TRBV4-1 and TRBJ2-3; D call uncertain. The CDR3 sequence is 17 residues long. Trimming shortened V by 6 bases and J by 5 bases, and 24 bases separated the two germline ends. The germline V gene encodes CDR1 MGHRA and CDR2 YSYEKL. The CDR3 nucleotides are TGCGCCAGCAGGCGTAAAGAGAGTGGAGCTGTCCGAGATACGCAGTATTTT. Translation: CASRRKESGAVRDTQYF.

This clone was seen only a few times. The junction differs from germline at one of its ends, possibly a read error. The chain is built from TRBV7-7 and TRBJ2-5; 11 bases align to TRBD2. The CDR3 has 16 amino acids. Germline assignment: CDR1 SSHAT and CDR2 FNYEAQ (reference sequence). CDR3 in amino acids: CASSPGGTSGIETQYF. The CDR3 DNA sequence: TGTGCTAGCAGCCCAGGTGGGACTAGCGGAATAGAGACCCAGTACTTC.